What follows is one TCR beta chain and its context. This entry belongs to a study of T cell repertoires in ileal Crohn's disease. The length of the CDR3 is 15 residues. Deletions cut 0 bases from V and 11 bases from J, with 19 bases between. CDR1 is SNHLY, CDR2 FYNNEI, per germline. The method was immunoSEQ multiplex PCR; TCRdb's version includes in-frame clones alone and lacks a portion of them. The sample gives 55,000 to 65,000 clones, roughly nine tenths of which show up once; about 2% is in the top ten. The time point: neoterminal ileum biopsy at postoperative endoscopy, about 6 months after surgery.

Material: ileal tissue. This TCR came from an adult with Crohn's disease. The rearrangement uses TRBV2 and TRBJ1-1, with a possible D match to TRBD1 (5 bases). In DNA form, the CDR3 reads TGTGCCAGCAGTGAAGCCTTCAGGGAATTATTGACGGCTTTCTTT. Amino acid sequence: CASSEAFRELLTAFF. Full variable domain (remainder filled in from reference TRBV2 and TRBJ1-1): EPEVTQTPSHQVTQMGQEVILRCVPISNHLYFYWYRQILGQKVEFLVSFYNNEISEKSEIFDDQFSVERPDGSNFTLKIRSTKLEDSAMYFCASSEAFRELLTAFFGQGTRLTVV.